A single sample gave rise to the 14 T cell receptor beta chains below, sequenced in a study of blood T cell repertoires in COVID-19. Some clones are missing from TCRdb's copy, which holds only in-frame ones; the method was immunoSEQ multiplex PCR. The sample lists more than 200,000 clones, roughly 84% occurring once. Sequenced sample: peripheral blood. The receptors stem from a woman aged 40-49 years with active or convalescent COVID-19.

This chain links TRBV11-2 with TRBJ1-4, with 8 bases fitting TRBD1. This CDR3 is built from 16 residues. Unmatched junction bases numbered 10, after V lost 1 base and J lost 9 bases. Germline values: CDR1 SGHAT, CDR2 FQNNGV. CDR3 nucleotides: TGTGCCAGCAGCTTAGCTCAGGGGGCGCTTCACAAAAAACTGTTTTTT. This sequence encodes CASSLAQGALHKKLFF.

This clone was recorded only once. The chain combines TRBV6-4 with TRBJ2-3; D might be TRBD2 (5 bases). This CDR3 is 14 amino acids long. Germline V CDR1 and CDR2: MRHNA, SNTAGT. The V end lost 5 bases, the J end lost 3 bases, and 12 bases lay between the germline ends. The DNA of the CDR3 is TGTGCCAGCAGTTTCCTCGGAGGTACAGATACGCAGTATTTT. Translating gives CASSFLGGTDTQYF.

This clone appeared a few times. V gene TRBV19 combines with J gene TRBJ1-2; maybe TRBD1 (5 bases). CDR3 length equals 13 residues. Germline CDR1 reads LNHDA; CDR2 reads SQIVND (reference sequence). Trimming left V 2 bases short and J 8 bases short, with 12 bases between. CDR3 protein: CASSIFGGDGYTF. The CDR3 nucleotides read TGTGCCAGTAGTATATTCGGAGGGGACGGCTACACCTTC.

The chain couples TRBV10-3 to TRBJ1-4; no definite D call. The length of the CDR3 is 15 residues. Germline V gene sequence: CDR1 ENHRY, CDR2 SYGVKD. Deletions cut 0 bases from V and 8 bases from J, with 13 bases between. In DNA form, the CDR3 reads TGTGCCATCAGTGAGTCGACGGGGTCAAAAGAAAAACTGTTTTTT. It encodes CAISESTGSKEKLFF.

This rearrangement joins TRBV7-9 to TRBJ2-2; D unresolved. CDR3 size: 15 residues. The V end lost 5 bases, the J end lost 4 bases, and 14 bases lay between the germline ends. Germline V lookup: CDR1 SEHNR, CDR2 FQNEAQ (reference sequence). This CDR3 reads CASSLPGLVTGELFF. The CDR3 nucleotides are TGTGCCAGCAGCCTGCCCGGGTTGGTCACCGGGGAGCTGTTTTTT.

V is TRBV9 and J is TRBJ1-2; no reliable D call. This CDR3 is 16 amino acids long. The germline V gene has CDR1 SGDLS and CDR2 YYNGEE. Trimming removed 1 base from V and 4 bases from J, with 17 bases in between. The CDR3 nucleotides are TGTGCCAGCAGCGTATCGTGGGTTGCACTAGGCTATGGCTACACCTTC. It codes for CASSVSWVALGYGYTF.

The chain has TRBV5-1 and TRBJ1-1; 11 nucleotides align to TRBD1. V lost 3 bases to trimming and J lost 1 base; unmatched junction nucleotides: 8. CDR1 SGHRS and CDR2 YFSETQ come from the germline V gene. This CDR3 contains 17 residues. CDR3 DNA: TGCGCCAGCAGCTCCCCGGGACAGGGGGACTGGAACACTGAAGCTTTCTTT. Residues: CASSSPGQGDWNTEAFF.

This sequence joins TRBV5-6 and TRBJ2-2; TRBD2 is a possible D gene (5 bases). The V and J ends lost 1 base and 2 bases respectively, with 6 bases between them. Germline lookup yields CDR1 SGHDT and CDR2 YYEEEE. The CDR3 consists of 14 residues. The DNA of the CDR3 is TGTGCCAGCAGCTTGCCGGGAAACACCGGGGAGCTGTTTTTT. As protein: CASSLPGNTGELFF.

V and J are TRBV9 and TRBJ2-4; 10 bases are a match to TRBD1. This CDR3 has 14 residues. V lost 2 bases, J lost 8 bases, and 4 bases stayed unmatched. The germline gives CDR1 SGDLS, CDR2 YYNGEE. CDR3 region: CASSVRQGADIQYF. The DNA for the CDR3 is TGTGCCAGCAGCGTCAGACAGGGGGCGGACATTCAGTACTTC.

The CDR3: CASSYSRTGSSYEQYF. The CDR3 region has the DNA TGTGCCAGCAGTTACTCACGCACCGGGAGCTCCTACGAGCAGTACTTC. The chain uses TRBV6-6 and TRBJ2-7; tentatively, D is TRBD2 (6 bases). Germline CDR1 is MNHNY and CDR2 is SVGAGI (reference sequence). The V end lost 0 bases, the J end lost 0 bases, and 12 bases lay between the germline ends. The CDR3 extends over 16 amino acids.

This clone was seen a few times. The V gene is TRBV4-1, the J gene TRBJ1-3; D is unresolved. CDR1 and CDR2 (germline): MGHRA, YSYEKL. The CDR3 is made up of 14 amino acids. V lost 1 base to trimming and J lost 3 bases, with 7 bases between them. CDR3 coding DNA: TGCGCCAGCAGCCAAGGTTCTTTTGGAAACACCATATATTTT. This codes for CASSQGSFGNTIYF.

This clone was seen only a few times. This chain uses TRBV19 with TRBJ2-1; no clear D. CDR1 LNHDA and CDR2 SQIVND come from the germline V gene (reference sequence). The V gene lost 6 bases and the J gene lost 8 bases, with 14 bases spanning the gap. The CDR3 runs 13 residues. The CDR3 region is CASRRDGSYEQFF. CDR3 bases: TGTGCCAGTAGGCGAGATGGTTCCTATGAGCAGTTCTTC.

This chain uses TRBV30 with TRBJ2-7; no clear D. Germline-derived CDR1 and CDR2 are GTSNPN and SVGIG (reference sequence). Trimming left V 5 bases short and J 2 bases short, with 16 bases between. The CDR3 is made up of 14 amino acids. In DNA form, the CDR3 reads TGTGCCTGGGGGTCCGGTGTCCCGGCCTACGAGCAGTACTTC. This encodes CAWGSGVPAYEQYF.

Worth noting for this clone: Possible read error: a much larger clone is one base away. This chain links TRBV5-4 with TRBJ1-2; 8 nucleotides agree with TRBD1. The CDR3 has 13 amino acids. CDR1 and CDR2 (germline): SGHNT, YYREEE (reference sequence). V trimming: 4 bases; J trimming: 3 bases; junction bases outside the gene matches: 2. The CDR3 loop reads CASSPDRDYGYTF. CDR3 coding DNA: TGTGCCAGCAGCCCGGACAGGGACTATGGCTACACCTTC.